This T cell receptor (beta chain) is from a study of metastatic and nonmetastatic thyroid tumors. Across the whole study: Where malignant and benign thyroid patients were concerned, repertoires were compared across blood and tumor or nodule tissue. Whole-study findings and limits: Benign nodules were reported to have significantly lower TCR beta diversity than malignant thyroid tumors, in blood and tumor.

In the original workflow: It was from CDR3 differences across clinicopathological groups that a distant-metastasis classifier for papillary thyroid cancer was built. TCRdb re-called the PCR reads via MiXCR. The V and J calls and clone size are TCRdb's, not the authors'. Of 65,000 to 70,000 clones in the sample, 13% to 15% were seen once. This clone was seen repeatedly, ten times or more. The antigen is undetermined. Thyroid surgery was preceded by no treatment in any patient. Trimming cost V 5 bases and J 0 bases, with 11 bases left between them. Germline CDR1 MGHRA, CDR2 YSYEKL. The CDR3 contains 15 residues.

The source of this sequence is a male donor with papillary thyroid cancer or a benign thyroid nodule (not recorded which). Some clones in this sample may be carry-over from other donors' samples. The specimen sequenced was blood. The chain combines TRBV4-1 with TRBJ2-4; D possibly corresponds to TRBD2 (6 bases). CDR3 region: CASSGGILAKNIQYF. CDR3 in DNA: TGCGCCAGCAGCGGGGGGATCCTAGCCAAAAACATTCAGTACTTC.